This is a list of T cell receptor beta chains from one sample in a study of CXCR3-negative and CXCR3-positive naive CD8 T cells. For each CDR3 protein, TCRdb gives one entry from its re-call of the 5' RACE reads, without DNA. Recorded for this sample: over 100,000 distinct CDR3 sequences. Source material: naive CXCR3- CD8+ T cells from blood. These receptors were collected from a human donor in good health. Some clones in this sample may be carry-over from other donors' samples. The CDR3 runs from the conserved cysteine through the conserved F or W.

v_call	j_call	cdr3_aa
TRBV2	TRBJ2-1	CASSVGRGGNEQFF
TRBV7-9	TRBJ2-1	CASSLQEWYDEQFF
TRBV13	TRBJ2-7	CASSSGLDGEQYF
TRBV20-1	TRBJ1-6	CSARGKGSNSYNSPLHF
TRBV19	TRBJ1-2	CASSIVPGSTLYGYTF
TRBV28	TRBJ2-7	CASSFISYEQYF
TRBV7-3	TRBJ2-1	CASSLSGQGANEQFF
TRBV12-3/TRBV12-4	TRBJ1-1	CASNTGSGSTEAFF
TRBV12-3/TRBV12-4	TRBJ2-7	CASSPNRDREVPYEQYF
TRBV21-1	TRBJ2-5	CASSKIYREGETQYF
TRBV28	TRBJ2-2	CASSPPTNTGELFF
TRBV6-5	TRBJ2-7	CASSYPRQGEDEQYF
TRBV19	TRBJ2-1	CASVPGQEDEQFF
TRBV7-7	TRBJ2-1	CASSPGLADEQFF
TRBV7-6	TRBJ2-1	CASSLGPFYSKPGNEQFF
TRBV5-1	TRBJ2-3	CASSFLAGSTDTQYF
TRBV12-3/TRBV12-4	TRBJ2-5	CASSLVGGNLETQYF
TRBV20-1	TRBJ2-1	CSARDSVKEASSYNEQFF
TRBV20-1	TRBJ2-7	CSARNRDRDVYEQYF
TRBV4-3	TRBJ2-7	CASSQETQPPTAYEQYF
TRBV7-9	TRBJ1-1	CASSTSGQGGDTEAFF
TRBV25-1	TRBJ2-1	CTSSEYEGLAGVHEQFF
TRBV5-1	TRBJ2-1	CASSLGVGQFF
TRBV6-6	TRBJ2-7	CASSHPGQVSEQYF
TRBV7-2	TRBJ2-7	CASSSPSTRIYEQYF
TRBV7-2	TRBJ2-7	CASSQQAYEQYF
TRBV6-2/TRBV6-3	TRBJ2-5	CAAANYGLAGETQYF
TRBV25-1	TRBJ2-1	CASSEGGSPYNEQFF
TRBV6-5	TRBJ2-7	CASSSGLVPYEQYF
TRBV5-1	TRBJ2-1	CASSLASAGNEQFF
TRBV20-1	TRBJ2-5	CSARMAWRETQYF
TRBV10-3	TRBJ2-7	CAISEQGSYEQYF
TRBV28	TRBJ2-7	CASSLGQGASVYEQYF
TRBV6-6	TRBJ2-2	CASSRNPGGGERVGELFF
TRBV12-3/TRBV12-4	TRBJ2-1	CASSFYQRGGNEQFF
TRBV20-1	TRBJ2-5	CSARDQLTQVQETQYF
TRBV12-3/TRBV12-4	TRBJ1-2	CASSFVEGQEGYGYTF
TRBV7-9	TRBJ2-1	CASSLADSASYNEQFF
TRBV5-6	TRBJ2-7	CASSLGDYEQYF
TRBV18	TRBJ2-1	CASSPEAGGPDEQFF